The 20 T cell receptor beta chains below were found in one sample sequenced in a study of blood T cell repertoires in COVID-19. Libraries were prepared by immunoSEQ multiplex PCR; TCRdb keeps only in-frame clonotypes and omits some of them. The table has around 180,000 clones, more than 70% seen once; the top ten hold approximately 4.5%. The sequenced material came from peripheral blood. Receptors originate from a human donor in a cohort sampled during active COVID-19.

The chain links TRBV15 to TRBJ2-7, with D possibly TRBD1 on 6 matching bases. This CDR3 comprises 13 residues. V was cut by 5 bases and J by 6 bases, with 14 bases left in between. Germline V CDR1 and CDR2: LNHNV, YYDKDF (reference sequence). The CDR3 bases are TGTGCCACCAGCGAGAGGGGGTTTAGCGAGCAGTACTTC. This translates into CATSERGFSEQYF.

This clone is a singleton in its sample. The J gene is TRBJ2-1, the V gene TRBV7-6, with 8 bases fitting TRBD1. The length of the CDR3 is 16 residues. Germline assignment: CDR1 SGHVS and CDR2 FNYEAQ. V lost 5 bases, J lost 0 bases, and 6 bases stayed unmatched. The CDR3 nucleotides are TGTGCCAGCAGCGCGCGACAGGGGCGCTCCTACAATGAGCAGTTCTTC. This encodes CASSARQGRSYNEQFF.

The chain recombines TRBV19 with TRBJ2-1, with TRBD1 identical over 7 bases. The germline CDR1 and CDR2 sequences are LNHDA and SQIVND (reference sequence). With 5 bases clipped from V and 3 bases from J, the junction kept 13 bases outside the gene matches. This CDR3 is 17 amino acids long. The CDR3 protein is CASSRRDRALFYNEQFF. Here the CDR3 DNA reads TGTGCCAGTAGTCGCCGAGACAGGGCATTGTTCTACAATGAGCAGTTCTTC.

The chain carries TRBV30 and TRBJ1-5; D is unclear. The CDR3 loop spans 14 amino acids. Trimming stripped 3 bases from V and 0 bases from J, with 9 bases between. Germline values: CDR1 GTSNPN, CDR2 SVGIG (reference sequence). For the CDR3, the DNA is TGTGCCTGGAGCTCTTTAGATAGCAATCAGCCCCAGCATTTT. This encodes CAWSSLDSNQPQHF.

The J gene is TRBJ2-7, the V gene TRBV18, with TRBD2 identical over 8 bases. Germline CDR1 reads KGHSH; CDR2 reads LQKENI. There are 15 residues in the CDR3. With 6 bases clipped from V and 3 bases from J, the junction kept 10 bases outside the gene matches. The CDR3 reads CASSPGLGNGYEQYF. The CDR3, as DNA: TGTGCCAGCTCGCCGGGACTAGGAAACGGCTACGAGCAGTACTTC.

The V call is TRBV27, the J call TRBJ2-1; D unclear. The CDR3 extends over 14 amino acids. V gave up 0 bases and J gave up 6 bases, with 9 bases separating them. Germline V gives CDR1 MNHEY, CDR2 SMNVEV (reference sequence). The CDR3 here is CASSLSIPSNEQFF. DNA for the CDR3: TGTGCCAGCAGTTTATCGATCCCCAGCAATGAGCAGTTCTTC.

The CDR3 nucleotides are TGCAGCGTTCGGACAGGGGTGAGCACAGATACGCAGTATTTT. This encodes CSVRTGVSTDTQYF. The V and J genes are TRBV29-1 and TRBJ2-3; 9 bases align to TRBD1. Per germline, CDR1 SQVTM and CDR2 ANQGSEA. The V and J ends lost 5 bases and 0 bases, in that order; junction bases with no gene match: 3. The CDR3 extends over 14 amino acids.

The J gene is TRBJ2-7, the V gene TRBV7-9; 9 bases align to TRBD1. Germline CDR1 reads SEHNR; CDR2 reads FQNEAQ (reference sequence). The CDR3 consists of 13 residues. The trim removed 10 bases at V and 5 bases at J, leaving 9 bases unmatched. The CDR3 DNA sequence: TGTGCCATCCAACAGGGGGCATTCGACGAGCAGTACTTC. Translating it yields CAIQQGAFDEQYF.

The genes are TRBV6-2 or TRBV6-3 and TRBJ2-2, with 8 bases aligning to TRBD2. V lost 2 bases to trimming and J lost 5 bases; unmatched junction nucleotides: 4. The CDR3 is made up of 15 amino acids. CDR1 and CDR2 from the germline V gene are MNHEY and SVGEGT. The chain's CDR3 is CASSYGSGATGELFF. CDR3 sequence (DNA): TGTGCCAGCAGTTACGGTAGCGGGGCAACCGGGGAGCTGTTTTTT.

The V and J genes are TRBV5-6 and TRBJ1-5; perhaps TRBD1 as D (5 bases). From germline, CDR1 is SGHDT and CDR2 YYEEEE. Deletions cut 1 base from V and 0 bases from J, with 8 bases between. The length of the CDR3 is 15 residues. The CDR3 sequence is CASSLRTISNQPQHF. In DNA, the CDR3 is TGTGCCAGCAGCTTGAGGACAATTAGCAATCAGCCCCAGCATTTT.

The gene calls are TRBV19 and TRBJ1-2; 7 bases fit TRBD1. This CDR3 has 13 amino acids. The V gene's germline CDR1 is LNHDA and CDR2 SQIVND (reference sequence). The J segment lost 2 bases and the V segment lost 6 bases, leaving 3 bases of the junction unmatched. CDR3 DNA: TGTGCCAGTAGACAGGACAGGAACTATGGCTACACCTTC. Translated, it gives CASRQDRNYGYTF.

The CDR3 here is CASSVRPGQGYEQYF. DNA of the CDR3: TGTGCCAGCAGCGTACGACCGGGACAGGGCTACGAGCAGTACTTC. J is TRBJ2-7 and V is TRBV9; 9 bases map to TRBD1. Germline CDR1 is SGDLS and CDR2 is YYNGEE. CDR3 length: 15 amino acids. The V segment lost 1 base and the J segment 3 bases; nucleotides outside the gene matches: 5.

The chain uses TRBV27 and TRBJ1-2; TRBD1 might be the D (6 bases). The CDR3 extends over 13 amino acids. Germline V gives CDR1 MNHEY, CDR2 SMNVEV (reference sequence). V lost 3 bases and J 5 bases, leaving 10 bases between the germline ends. The CDR3 here is CASSFGRGYGYTF. The CDR3, as DNA: TGTGCCAGCAGTTTCGGCAGGGGATATGGCTACACCTTC.

This clone is a singleton in its sample. The sample has other DNA sequences that encode this CDR3 too. The rearrangement uses TRBV7-2 and TRBJ1-2; D is perhaps TRBD1 (5 bases). The CDR3 extends over 15 amino acids. Trimming took off 1 base at V and 8 bases at J, with 17 bases between the two ends. Germline V gene lookup returns CDR1 SGHTA and CDR2 FQGNSA. CDR3: CASSLERAGGRGYTF. The CDR3 DNA is TGTGCCAGCAGCTTAGAGAGGGCGGGGGGGAGAGGCTACACCTTC.

The chain recombines TRBV25-1 with TRBJ2-3, with a weak D call TRBD2 (6 bases). V gave up 3 bases and J gave up 3 bases, with 13 bases separating them. This CDR3 contains 15 residues. Germline V CDR1 and CDR2: MGHDK, SYGVNS. In DNA, the CDR3 is TGTGCCAGCAGTGACGCGGGACTGGGGACAGATACGCAGTATTTT. Protein product: CASSDAGLGTDTQYF.

V is TRBV3-1 (or the pseudogene TRBV3-2) and J is TRBJ1-5; TRBD1 matches 10 bases. The CDR3 consists of 18 residues. The germline V gene has CDR1 LGHDT and CDR2 YNNKEL (reference sequence). V lost 4 bases, J lost 1 base, and 10 bases stayed unmatched. The CDR3 nucleotides are TGTGCCAGCAGCCCGAGCGGGACAGGGGTTGAAAGCAATCAGCCCCAGCATTTT. Its translation is CASSPSGTGVESNQPQHF.

This sequence joins TRBV7-8 and TRBJ2-7; possible D gene TRBD1, 5 bases. The germline V gene has CDR1 SGHVS and CDR2 FQNEAQ. The CDR3 is 14 residues long. Trimming shortened V by 1 base and J by 4 bases, and 11 bases separated the two germline ends. CDR3 nucleotide sequence: TGTGCCAGCAGCTTAGATCGACAGAGATACGAGCAGTACTTC. Residues: CASSLDRQRYEQYF.

Only a few counts were recorded for this clone. J is TRBJ2-1 and V is TRBV11-3, with unresolved D. This CDR3 contains 13 residues. V was clipped by 5 bases and J by 8 bases, with 13 bases between them. CDR1 is SGHNT and CDR2 is YENEEA in the germline V gene. CDR3 bases: TGTGCCAGCAGCGAGAGACAAGCCGATGAGCAGTTCTTC. As protein: CASSERQADEQFF.

The chain joins TRBV5-6 to TRBJ2-3; D remains ambiguous. The germline V gene has CDR1 SGHDT and CDR2 YYEEEE. V was shortened by 0 bases and J by 5 bases, with 16 bases between the two germline ends. The length of the CDR3 is 16 residues. This chain's CDR3 is CASSLGRIGRGDTQYF. For the CDR3, the DNA is TGTGCCAGCAGCTTGGGGCGGATTGGCCGTGGAGATACGCAGTATTTT.

V is TRBV6-2 or TRBV6-3 and J is TRBJ2-7; unclear D gene. V lost 6 bases and J lost 4, with 16 bases in between. Germline V lookup: CDR1 MNHEY, CDR2 SVGEGT. The CDR3 runs to 14 residues. CDR3 in amino acids: CASSPHLLAYEQYF. In nucleotides, the CDR3 is TGTGCCAGCAGCCCGCACCTCTTAGCATACGAGCAGTACTTC.